The clone carrying this T cell receptor (delta chain) was picked up many times. The antigen is unknown. Each sorted gammadelta sample had TRG and TRD chains sequenced. TCRdb re-called the multiplex PCR reads via CATT. The sample lists more than 45,000 delta-chain clones; over 1.5% were seen once. This sample was taken from a study of γδ T cells in repeated Plasmodium falciparum infection. Flow sorting of PBMC yielded separate Vgamma9/Vdelta2+ and Vdelta2-negative gammadelta T cell populations for bulk repertoire analysis. CDR1 TSWWSYY and CDR2 QGS come from the germline V gene. The CDR3 covers 31 residues. The V end was cut by 2 bases, the J end by 3 bases, with 61 bases between. Study observations and caveats: Repeated controlled infections reportedly drove waves of new clonotype selection in Vdelta2-negative, mostly Vdelta1+, gammadelta repertoires. Many TCRgamma sequences overlapped between individuals in stable Vgamma9/Vdelta2+ repertoires. The Malian cohort came from a small rural village of predominantly one ethnic group.

The chain joins TRDV1 to TRDJ1; possibly TRDD2 or TRDD3 for D (7 bases each). The TCR sequence derives from a pool of human donors (malaria-infected and uninfected, not separated). Material for sequencing was gamma-delta T cells from blood. The DNA of the CDR3 is TGTGCTCTTGGGGAAACTTTGCGCTTCCTAACTCGACGCGGAATACTGGGGCCACTTGGAGGGTCCCGATTCTTTCCCGATAAACTCATCTTT. It codes for CALGETLRFLTRRGILGPLGGSRFFPDKLIF.